This is a list of T cell receptor beta chains from one sample in a study of blood T cell repertoires in COVID-19. This table comes from immunoSEQ multiplex PCR, and its TCRdb copy is limited to in-frame clones, with some not included. Among some 80,000 clones listed, 78% were seen once. What was sequenced was peripheral blood. The receptor source for this set is a human donor in a cohort sampled during active COVID-19. The CDR3 runs from the conserved cysteine through the conserved F or W.

v_call: TRBV6-1; j_call: TRBJ1-2; cdr3_aa: CASSELGASNYGYTF
v_call: TRBV14; j_call: TRBJ2-5; cdr3_aa: CASSPIRVRGGQETQYF
v_call: TRBV6-5; j_call: TRBJ2-1; cdr3_aa: CASSYINEQFF
v_call: TRBV19; j_call: TRBJ2-3; cdr3_aa: CASSIRGLAGTDTQYF
v_call: TRBV12-3/TRBV12-4; j_call: TRBJ2-3; cdr3_aa: CASRGSTDTQYF
v_call: TRBV4-1; j_call: TRBJ1-4; cdr3_aa: CASSHLQGAGEKLFF
v_call: TRBV19; j_call: TRBJ2-1; cdr3_aa: CASSAQGANEQFF
v_call: TRBV4-3; j_call: TRBJ2-5; cdr3_aa: CASSQGHYQETQYF
v_call: TRBV7-2; j_call: TRBJ1-2; cdr3_aa: CASSLGRDGYTF
v_call: TRBV19; j_call: TRBJ2-1; cdr3_aa: CASKLAGDVYEQFF
v_call: TRBV9; j_call: TRBJ2-2; cdr3_aa: CASSVGKDRPNTGELFF
v_call: TRBV7-9; j_call: TRBJ2-2; cdr3_aa: CASSARTGNTGELFF
v_call: TRBV3-1/TRBV3-2; j_call: TRBJ1-2; cdr3_aa: CASSHRNNYGYTF
v_call: TRBV7-9; j_call: TRBJ2-3; cdr3_aa: CASSPRQGDTQYF
v_call: TRBV7-9; j_call: TRBJ1-2; cdr3_aa: CASSFGGDYGYTF
v_call: TRBV5-4; j_call: TRBJ2-2; cdr3_aa: CASSLDAGGNTGELFF
v_call: TRBV27; j_call: TRBJ1-5; cdr3_aa: CASSLGSSNRPQHF
v_call: TRBV27; j_call: TRBJ1-5; cdr3_aa: CATPTGGTSIQPQHF
v_call: TRBV6-6; j_call: TRBJ2-1; cdr3_aa: CASSYDLAVYNEQFF
v_call: TRBV7-3; j_call: TRBJ2-2; cdr3_aa: CASSFQGMNGELFF
v_call: TRBV5-1; j_call: TRBJ2-3; cdr3_aa: CASSSTGGDTQYF
v_call: TRBV19; j_call: TRBJ2-7; cdr3_aa: CASSLGAGEQYF
v_call: TRBV4-1; j_call: TRBJ2-2; cdr3_aa: CASSQFFPGTGGGELFF
v_call: TRBV4-1; j_call: TRBJ2-3; cdr3_aa: CASSRELVRDTQYF
v_call: TRBV6-2/TRBV6-3; j_call: TRBJ1-2; cdr3_aa: CASSALDYGYTF
v_call: TRBV4-3; j_call: TRBJ1-2; cdr3_aa: CASSQDPGDNYGYTF
v_call: TRBV2; j_call: TRBJ2-3; cdr3_aa: CASRQGGPPDTQYF
v_call: TRBV11-3; j_call: TRBJ1-1; cdr3_aa: CASSLFKGGDGARAEAFF
v_call: TRBV5-1; j_call: TRBJ2-5; cdr3_aa: CASSTGLAGVETQYF
v_call: TRBV5-4; j_call: TRBJ2-1; cdr3_aa: CASSLGTGIDEQFF
v_call: TRBV4-1; j_call: TRBJ1-1; cdr3_aa: CASSQLQGNTEAFF
v_call: TRBV6-6; j_call: TRBJ1-1; cdr3_aa: CASSGQGLGTEAFF
v_call: TRBV5-1; j_call: TRBJ1-1; cdr3_aa: CASSLWGLNTEAFF
v_call: TRBV6-7; j_call: TRBJ2-7; cdr3_aa: CASSHRQERLFYEQYF
v_call: TRBV4-1; j_call: TRBJ2-5; cdr3_aa: CASSKGSGVQETQYF
v_call: TRBV12-3/TRBV12-4; j_call: TRBJ1-1; cdr3_aa: CASSGQGTEAFF
v_call: TRBV27; j_call: TRBJ1-1; cdr3_aa: CASSFGGAVGSGTEAFF
v_call: TRBV20-1; j_call: TRBJ1-2; cdr3_aa: CSASISGQIYGYTF
v_call: TRBV7-9; j_call: TRBJ2-2; cdr3_aa: CASSPRVDTGELFF
v_call: TRBV29-1; j_call: TRBJ2-7; cdr3_aa: CSVGVSEYEQYF
v_call: TRBV28; j_call: TRBJ2-7; cdr3_aa: CASSLLTSGGDDEQYF
v_call: TRBV27; j_call: TRBJ1-1; cdr3_aa: CASSPGTGNTEAFF
v_call: TRBV19; j_call: TRBJ2-2; cdr3_aa: CASSSLPGILQAGELFF
v_call: TRBV4-3; j_call: TRBJ2-1; cdr3_aa: CASSPLAGGPYNEQFF
v_call: TRBV7-2; j_call: TRBJ1-2; cdr3_aa: CASSPIYRGTNYGYTF
v_call: TRBV25-1; j_call: TRBJ1-2; cdr3_aa: CASSVGTALYGYTF
v_call: TRBV5-6; j_call: TRBJ2-6; cdr3_aa: CASSRTGVAGANVLTF
v_call: TRBV20-1; j_call: TRBJ2-1; cdr3_aa: CSASGSGEQFF
v_call: TRBV7-9; j_call: TRBJ1-2; cdr3_aa: CASSLPANYGYTF